The 24 T cell receptor beta chains presented below share a single source sample, sequenced in a study of response to subunit inactivated influenza vaccine. TCRdb reanalysed the RT-PCR reads using MiXCR and keeps one entry per CDR3 protein. The repertoire holds some 150,000 distinct CDR3 sequences, with about 12% as singletons. This same sample was also taken into another study, of T cells expressing NK-cell markers. That work states: Generation of TCR beta cDNA was performed by 5'RACE template switching incorporating UMIs.

This specimen consisted of CD8+ T cells sorted from PBMCs, obtained roughly 12 days after vaccination. These receptors were obtained from a man aged 50 or older who received an inactivated influenza vaccine.

The chain employs TRBV4-1 and TRBJ2-7, with TRBD1 as a possible D gene (5 bases). Germline assignment: CDR1 MGHRA and CDR2 YSYEKL. Deletions cut 4 bases from V and 1 base from J, with 14 bases between. The CDR3 has 15 amino acids. CDR3 amino acids: CASSPGPSMSYEQYF. The CDR3 DNA reads TGCGCCAGCAGCCCAGGGCCATCGATGTCCTACGAGCAGTACTTC.

This clonotype was counted many times. The V call is TRBV7-9, the J call TRBJ1-1, with D unresolved. The CDR3 has 12 amino acids. V lost 6 bases to trimming and J lost 1 base, with 6 bases between them. The germline CDR1 and CDR2 sequences are SEHNR and FQNEAQ (reference sequence). The CDR3 nucleotides are TGTGCCAGCAGAACCGGGAACACTGAAGCTTTCTTT. Translating it yields CASRTGNTEAFF.

This chain connects TRBV12-3 or TRBV12-4 to TRBJ2-2, with D perhaps TRBD1 (5 bases). The V gene lost 6 bases and the J gene lost 6 bases, with 8 bases spanning the gap. CDR3 length: 12 residues. In DNA, the CDR3 is TGTGCCAGCAGGGGGCAATCCGGGGAGCTGTTTTTT. This gives the protein CASRGQSGELFF.

The chain uses TRBV7-6 and TRBJ2-7, with D unresolved. With 1 base removed from V and 4 bases from J, the gap between germline ends came to 14 bases. The CDR3 length is 15 residues. Germline CDR1 reads SGHVS; CDR2 reads FNYEAQ. The CDR3 sequence is CASSLVVGSQYEQYF. The CDR3 DNA sequence: TGTGCCAGCAGCTTAGTTGTGGGCAGCCAATACGAGCAGTACTTC.

The rearrangement uses TRBV6-5 and TRBJ2-2; possible D gene TRBD1, 6 bases. The CDR3 totals 18 residues. Trimming pared 0 bases from V and 2 bases from J, leaving 16 bases between. Germline assignment: CDR1 MNHEY and CDR2 SVGAGI. The CDR3, as DNA: TGTGCCAGCAGTTACTCGAAGGCTCACAGGGTAAACACCGGGGAGCTGTTTTTT. Translating gives CASSYSKAHRVNTGELFF.

This clonotype was seen a few times. V usage is TRBV7-8 and J usage is TRBJ2-5, with a possible D match to TRBD2 (6 bases). CDR1 SGHVS and CDR2 FQNEAQ come from the germline V gene. CDR3 length: 14 amino acids. V dropped 1 base and J dropped 3 bases, with 9 bases sitting between them. The CDR3 spells CASSLDRLEETQYF. The CDR3 DNA is TGTGCCAGCAGCTTAGATCGACTAGAAGAGACCCAGTACTTC. Looking up the rest from reference TRBV7-8 and TRBJ2-5 gives the full variable domain: GAGVSQSPRYKVAKRGQDVALRCDPISGHVSLFWYQQALGQGPEFLTYFQNEAQLDKSGLPSDRFFAERPEGSVSTLKIQRTQQEDSAVYLCASSLDRLEETQYFGPGTRLLVL.

This clonotype was counted a few times. V is TRBV28 and J is TRBJ2-7, with 7 bases that match TRBD1. V was clipped by 6 bases and J by 2 bases; unmatched bases: 10. The CDR3 runs 15 residues. Germline CDR1 is MDHEN and CDR2 is SYDVKM. For the CDR3, the DNA is TGTGCCAGCAGACTGCATAGGGACAGCCCCTACGAGCAGTACTTC. This sequence encodes CASRLHRDSPYEQYF.

This rearrangement joins TRBV4-3 to TRBJ2-7; 12 bases agree with TRBD2. Unmatched junction bases numbered 4, after V lost 0 bases and J lost 4 bases. Germline CDR1 LGHNA, CDR2 YSLEER. The CDR3 totals 16 residues. Here the CDR3 DNA reads TGCGCCAGCAGCCAAGATTTACTAGCGGGGGGTTACGAGCAGTACTTC. It codes for CASSQDLLAGGYEQYF.

This clonotype has only a few counts. The chain recombines TRBV10-3 with TRBJ2-1; D is tentatively TRBD1 or TRBD2 (5 bases each). The V end was cut by 6 bases, the J end by 3 bases, with 15 bases between. Germline V gene lookup returns CDR1 ENHRY and CDR2 SYGVKD. There are 15 residues in the CDR3. In DNA, the CDR3 is TGTGCCATCAGGAGAGGGGCAAATCACTACAATGAGCAGTTCTTC. This gives the protein CAIRRGANHYNEQFF.

This clonotype was observed many times. The chain carries TRBV29-1 and TRBJ2-5; 11 bases fit TRBD1. The germline gives CDR1 SQVTM, CDR2 ANQGSEA. This CDR3 region has 15 residues. V lost 6 bases, J lost 0 bases, and 6 bases stayed unmatched. The CDR3 is CSVTSDRGHQETQYF. CDR3 DNA sequence: TGCAGCGTCACCTCGGACAGGGGGCACCAAGAGACCCAGTACTTC. Supplemented by reference TRBV29-1 and TRBJ2-5, the full variable domain reads SAVISQKPSRDICQRGTSLTIQCQVDSQVTMMFWYRQQPGQSLTLIATANQGSEATYESGFVIDKFPISRPNLTFSTLTVSNMSPEDSSIYLCSVTSDRGHQETQYFGPGTRLLVL.

This clonotype turned up a few times. This rearrangement joins TRBV6-5 to TRBJ2-5; D might be TRBD1 (5 bases). The V and J ends lost 0 bases and 2 bases respectively, with 10 bases between them. This CDR3 comprises 15 residues. In germline, CDR1 is MNHEY, CDR2 SVGAGI. CDR3 loop: CASSYSFPGQETQYF. The CDR3 DNA is TGTGCCAGCAGTTACTCGTTTCCAGGGCAAGAGACCCAGTACTTC.

V is TRBV27 and J is TRBJ2-7; D is undetermined. CDR1 and CDR2 from the germline V gene are MNHEY and SMNVEV (reference sequence). There are 14 residues in the CDR3. The V end lost 5 bases, the J end lost 0 bases, and 11 bases lay between the germline ends. Here the CDR3 DNA reads TGTGCCAGCAGTCTCCGGGTTAGCTCCTACGAGCAGTACTTC. Its protein is CASSLRVSSYEQYF.

This chain uses TRBV6-5 with TRBJ2-7; 7 bases fit TRBD2. This CDR3 contains 16 residues. V lost 2 bases, J lost 3 bases, and 10 bases stayed unmatched. CDR1 is MNHEY, CDR2 SVGAGI, per germline. The CDR3 sequence: CASSYGSWGEGYEQYF. CDR3 DNA sequence: TGTGCCAGCAGTTACGGTAGTTGGGGGGAGGGCTACGAGCAGTACTTC.

A few counts support this clonotype. This sequence joins TRBV27 and TRBJ2-3; D gene ambiguous. With 5 bases removed from V and 1 base from J, the gap between germline ends came to 13 bases. The germline V gene has CDR1 MNHEY and CDR2 SMNVEV (reference sequence). This CDR3 has 15 amino acids. The CDR3 nucleotides read TGTGCCAGCAGTCCCCTCCCGGCAGGCACAGATACGCAGTATTTT. Translating it yields CASSPLPAGTDTQYF.

The chain couples TRBV7-6 to TRBJ2-3; tentatively, D is TRBD2 (6 bases). This CDR3 region has 17 residues. Germline assignment: CDR1 SGHVS and CDR2 FNYEAQ. Trimming removed 0 bases at V and 9 bases at J, with 22 bases between. The CDR3 nucleotides read TGTGCCAGCAGCTTAGCGAATCGGGGGACGGTAGTTCGCACGCAGTATTTT. Amino acids: CASSLANRGTVVRTQYF. Looking up the rest from reference TRBV7-6 and TRBJ2-3 gives the full variable domain: GAGVSQSPRYKVTKRGQDVALRCDPISGHVSLYWYRQALGQGPEFLTYFNYEAQQDKSGLPNDRFSAERPEGSISTLTIQRTEQRDSAMYRCASSLANRGTVVRTQYFGPGTRLTVL.

There are a few counts of this clonotype. The gene calls are TRBV11-1 and TRBJ2-7; D might be TRBD1 or TRBD2, each matching 5 bases. The CDR3 spans 14 residues. Germline lookup yields CDR1 SGHAT and CDR2 FQDESV (reference sequence). The V gene lost 5 bases and the J gene lost 7 bases, with 18 bases spanning the gap. The CDR3 spells CASSPGLGEREQYF. The CDR3 DNA is TGTGCCAGCAGCCCGGGGCTGGGGGAGAGGGAGCAGTACTTC.

This clonotype was observed many times. The chain uses TRBV11-2 and TRBJ2-7, with a possible D match to TRBD1 (5 bases). The V end lost 0 bases, the J end lost 3 bases, and 6 bases lay between the germline ends. The germline CDR1 and CDR2 sequences are SGHAT and FQNNGV. This CDR3 has 13 amino acids. DNA for the CDR3: TGTGCCAGCAGCTTAGATGACAGCTACGAGCAGTACTTC. It yields the protein CASSLDDSYEQYF. The full variable domain, in which reference TRBV11-2 and TRBJ2-7 provide the parts outside the CDR3, is EAGVAQSPRYKIIEKRQSVAFWCNPISGHATLYWYQQILGQGPKLLIQFQNNGVVDDSQLPKDRFSAERLKGVDSTLKIQPAKLEDSAVYLCASSLDDSYEQYFGPGTRLTVT.

This clonotype was detected ten times or more. V usage is TRBV7-9 and J usage is TRBJ2-1; TRBD2 aligns across 12 bases. CDR1 SEHNR and CDR2 FQNEAQ come from the germline V gene (reference sequence). CDR3 size: 16 residues. Germline trimming cut 5 bases from V and 6 bases from J; bases unmatched to any gene: 8. The CDR3 loop reads CASSQRETSGGNEQFF. In DNA, the CDR3 is TGTGCCAGCAGCCAAAGAGAGACTAGCGGGGGCAATGAGCAGTTCTTC.

This sequence joins TRBV18 and TRBJ2-3; 7 nucleotides match TRBD1. In germline, CDR1 is KGHSH, CDR2 LQKENI. Unmatched junction bases numbered 7, after V lost 1 base and J lost 3 bases. CDR3 size: 16 residues. Here the CDR3 reads CASSPRVTGLTDTQYF. DNA of the CDR3: TGTGCCAGCTCACCACGCGTGACAGGGTTAACAGATACGCAGTATTTT.

A few counts support this clonotype. The V call is TRBV5-1, the J call TRBJ2-1, with 10 nucleotides matching TRBD2. The CDR3 consists of 16 residues. CDR1 and CDR2 (germline): SGHRS, YFSETQ. With 1 base clipped from V and 7 bases from J, the junction kept 8 bases outside the gene matches. The CDR3 loop is CASSLPLAGVLNEQFF. The CDR3 DNA sequence: TGCGCCAGCAGCTTGCCGCTAGCGGGAGTTCTGAATGAGCAGTTCTTC.

There are a few counts of this clonotype. The junction differs from germline at one of its ends, possibly a read error. The chain carries TRBV7-9 and TRBJ1-2, with D hard to call. The CDR3 sequence is 15 residues long. Germline V CDR1 and CDR2: SEHNR, FQNEAQ (reference sequence). CDR3 DNA sequence: TGTGCCAGCAGCCCGGGCCCTGAACTCTATGGCTACACTAACTTC. The encoded protein is CASSPGPELYGYTNF. Supplemented by reference TRBV7-9 and TRBJ1-2, the full variable domain reads DTGVSQNPRHKITKRGQNVTFRCDPISEHNRLYWYRQTLGQGPEFLTYFQNEAQLEKSRLLSDRFSAERPKGSFSTLEIQRTEQGDSAMYLCASSPGPELYGYTNFGSGTRLTVV.

This clonotype was recorded a few times. This sequence joins TRBV7-8 and TRBJ2-3; D possibly corresponds to TRBD1 (6 bases). The CDR3 spans 16 residues. Per germline, CDR1 SGHVS and CDR2 FQNEAQ. V was clipped by 2 bases and J by 3 bases, with 15 bases between them. The CDR3 here is CASSLNPRGLTDTQYF. The CDR3 region has the DNA TGTGCCAGCAGCTTAAATCCCAGGGGTCTAACAGATACGCAGTATTTT.

This clonotype has a handful of counts. The genes are TRBV14 and TRBJ2-7; 13 nucleotides align to TRBD2. The germline CDR1 and CDR2 sequences are SGHDN and FVKESK. V dropped 3 bases and J dropped 2; count of bases not matched to a gene: 7. The CDR3 runs to 17 residues. CDR3 amino acids: CASSHTTGTSGTYEQYF. DNA for the CDR3: TGTGCCAGCAGCCACACCACCGGGACTAGCGGGACCTACGAGCAGTACTTC. The full variable domain, completed using reference TRBV14 and TRBJ2-7, is EAGVTQFPSHSVIEKGQTVTLRCDPISGHDNLYWYRRVMGKEIKFLLHFVKESKQDESGMPNNRFLAERTGGTYSTLKVQPAELEDSGVYFCASSHTTGTSGTYEQYFGPGTRLTVT.

J is TRBJ1-4 and V is TRBV4-1; possible D gene TRBD1, 5 bases. Trimming cost V 0 bases and J 7 bases, with 12 bases left between them. This CDR3 region has 15 residues. Per germline, CDR1 MGHRA and CDR2 YSYEKL. CDR3 in DNA: TGCGCCAGCAGCCAAGAGGGAGCAGGGAGTGAAAAACTGTTTTTT. Its protein product is CASSQEGAGSEKLFF.